This passage covers 23 T cell receptor beta chains from one sample sequenced in a study of blood T cell repertoires in COVID-19. Libraries were prepared by immunoSEQ multiplex PCR; TCRdb keeps only in-frame clonotypes and omits some of them. The sample lists about 280,000 clones, around 86% occurring once. Source material: peripheral blood. Receptor source: a human donor in a cohort sampled during active COVID-19.

The CDR3 nucleotides are TGCGCCAGCAGCCAGTACCTCGAGGGTGAGCAGTTCTTC. Its protein product is CASSQYLEGEQFF. The chain employs TRBV4-3 and TRBJ2-1; TRBD2 might be the D (5 bases). The germline CDR1 and CDR2 sequences are LGHNA and YSLEER. This CDR3 contains 13 residues. V gave up 3 bases and J gave up 9 bases, with 12 bases separating them.

The V call is TRBV28, the J call TRBJ2-7; unclear D gene. CDR3 size: 12 residues. V was trimmed by 10 bases and J by 0 bases, leaving 10 bases between them. Per the germline V gene, CDR1 is MDHEN and CDR2 is SYDVKM. CDR3 residues: CATFDNSYEQYF. CDR3 DNA sequence: TGTGCCACCTTTGACAACTCCTACGAGCAGTACTTC.

The gene calls are TRBV5-1 and TRBJ1-4; 9 nucleotides agree with TRBD1. Per germline, CDR1 SGHRS and CDR2 YFSETQ. Trimming took 3 bases from V and 4 from J; bases not matched to a gene: 4. The CDR3 length is 15 residues. The CDR3 loop reads CASSWRTGDNEKLFF. DNA for the CDR3: TGCGCCAGCAGCTGGAGGACAGGGGATAATGAAAAACTGTTTTTT.

In DNA form, the CDR3 reads TGTGCCAGCAGCTGGGACAGGGTCTCTGAAGCTTTCTTT. Its protein is CASSWDRVSEAFF. The chain recombines TRBV5-4 with TRBJ1-1; the match to TRBD1 covers 9 bases. V shed 3 bases and J 6 bases; nucleotides not matched to a gene: 3. The CDR3 is made up of 13 amino acids. Germline CDR1 SGHNT, CDR2 YYREEE (reference sequence). Combining the CDR3 with reference TRBV5-4 and TRBJ1-1 gives the whole variable domain ETGVTQSPTHLIKTRGQQVTLRCSSQSGHNTVSWYQQALGQGPQFIFQYYREEENGRGNFPPRFSGLQFPNYSSELNVNALELDDSALYLCASSWDRVSEAFFGQGTRLTVV.

This clone was detected only a few times. This sequence joins TRBV4-1 and TRBJ2-1; 7 nucleotides line up with TRBD2. The CDR3 loop spans 15 amino acids. The junction had 5 bases not matched to a gene; V was cut back by 2 bases and J by 4 bases. The germline CDR1 and CDR2 sequences are MGHRA and YSYEKL. The CDR3: CASSQLTSRYNEQFF. CDR3 sequence (DNA): TGCGCCAGCAGCCAACTGACTAGCAGGTACAATGAGCAGTTCTTC.

This clone has just one count. The gene calls are TRBV6-2 or TRBV6-3 and TRBJ1-2, with D tentatively TRBD1 (6 bases). The V gene's germline CDR1 is MNHEY and CDR2 SVGEGT. Trimming took 0 bases from V and 5 from J, leaving 10 bases between them. The CDR3 has 14 amino acids. CDR3 bases: TGTGCCAGCAGTTACTCGGACAGACCGTATGGCTACACCTTC. Translating gives CASSYSDRPYGYTF.

J is TRBJ2-7 and V is TRBV27; 8 bases map to TRBD1. This CDR3 contains 15 residues. V shed 3 bases, J shed 2 bases, and the junction held 6 bases outside the gene matches. CDR1 and CDR2 (germline): MNHEY, SMNVEV (reference sequence). The CDR3: CASSLGGTGTYEQYF. The CDR3 DNA is TGTGCCAGCAGTTTGGGTGGGACAGGTACCTACGAGCAGTACTTC.

V usage is TRBV6-5 and J usage is TRBJ2-2, with TRBD1 matching over 8 bases. CDR1 and CDR2 (germline): MNHEY, SVGAGI. The CDR3 covers 14 residues. V dropped 6 bases and J dropped 4; count of bases not matched to a gene: 4. CDR3 region: CASRDRVGTGELFF. In DNA form, the CDR3 reads TGTGCCAGCAGGGACAGGGTCGGCACCGGGGAGCTGTTTTTT.

The V call is TRBV29-1, the J call TRBJ2-2, with D uncertain. The germline V and J ends were trimmed by 3 bases and 6 bases, with 17 bases remaining between them. The length of the CDR3 is 15 residues. Per germline, CDR1 SQVTM and CDR2 ANQGSEA. The CDR3 sequence is CSVEAGRMSAGELFF. DNA of the CDR3: TGCAGCGTTGAGGCTGGCAGGATGTCTGCCGGGGAGCTGTTTTTT.

The rearrangement links TRBV6-6 to TRBJ1-4; TRBD1 agrees at 9 bases. Germline assignment: CDR1 MNHNY and CDR2 SVGAGI (reference sequence). V was clipped by 3 bases and J by 6 bases; unmatched bases: 2. The CDR3 totals 14 residues. CDR3 sequence: CASSYTGGDEKLFF. Here the CDR3 DNA reads TGTGCCAGCAGTTATACAGGGGGCGATGAAAAACTGTTTTTT.

This clone was observed a few times. The rearrangement uses TRBV27 and TRBJ1-5; 7 nucleotides line up with TRBD1. Germline CDR1 and CDR2: MNHEY and SMNVEV (reference sequence). There are 14 residues in the CDR3. Losses at the gene ends were 5 bases for V and 4 bases for J; bases not matched to a gene: 5. The CDR3 nucleotides read TGTGCCAGCAGTAAGACAGGGCTAAATCAGCCCCAGCATTTT. Encoded protein: CASSKTGLNQPQHF.

The chain's CDR3 is CASSYWTGGTTEAFF. The CDR3 DNA sequence: TGTGCCAGCAGCTACTGGACAGGGGGAACCACTGAAGCTTTCTTT. The chain has TRBV7-2 and TRBJ1-1, with TRBD1 matching 10 bases. Per germline, CDR1 SGHTA and CDR2 FQGNSA. The CDR3 is 15 amino acids. Trimming cost V 4 bases and J 4 bases; bases outside gene matches: 6.

This clone has more than one count but fewer than ten. The gene calls are TRBV23-1 and TRBJ2-1, with TRBD1 identical over 8 bases. TRBV23-1 is an ORF for which the function is uncertain. This CDR3 is built from 19 residues. Unmatched junction bases numbered 13, after V lost 3 bases and J lost 0 bases. CDR3 in amino acids: CASSQMDREACLSYNEQFF. The CDR3 bases are TGCGCCAGCAGTCAGATGGACAGGGAAGCCTGTCTCTCCTACAATGAGCAGTTCTTC.

The sample holds one count of this clone. The genes are TRBV7-9 and TRBJ2-7, with TRBD1 matching over 7 bases. This CDR3 has 16 residues. Germline V CDR1 and CDR2: SEHNR, FQNEAQ (reference sequence). Trimming removed 4 bases from V and 7 bases from J; junction bases left unmatched: 16. CDR3 DNA: TGTGCCAGCAGCTCCCCACAGGGGACCATCGCGAGGGAGCAGTACTTC. Amino acids: CASSSPQGTIAREQYF.

The chain couples TRBV14 to TRBJ2-2; no definite D call. The CDR3 is made up of 12 amino acids. Trimming shortened V by 4 bases and J by 5 bases, and 5 bases separated the two germline ends. In germline, CDR1 is SGHDN, CDR2 FVKESK. DNA of the CDR3: TGTGCCAGCAGCCTGAGGACCGGGGAGCTGTTTTTT. This codes for CASSLRTGELFF.

This clone was detected only a few times. The chain recombines TRBV7-9 with TRBJ2-4; TRBD1 matches 10 bases. Unmatched junction bases numbered 3, after V lost 4 bases and J lost 0 bases. The CDR3 is 16 residues long. Germline loops: CDR1 SEHNR, CDR2 FQNEAQ (reference sequence). The CDR3 spells CASSSGTGVAKNIQYF. The CDR3 DNA reads TGTGCCAGCAGCTCCGGGACAGGGGTAGCCAAAAACATTCAGTACTTC.

This chain's CDR3 is CASSLEATGELFF. DNA for the CDR3: TGTGCCAGCAGCTTGGAAGCTACCGGGGAGCTGTTTTTT. The chain carries TRBV5-4 and TRBJ2-2, with D hard to call. V was trimmed by 0 bases and J by 5 bases, leaving 5 bases between them. Germline-derived CDR1 and CDR2 are SGHNT and YYREEE (reference sequence). The CDR3 runs to 13 residues. Supplemented by reference TRBV5-4 and TRBJ2-2, the full variable domain reads ETGVTQSPTHLIKTRGQQVTLRCSSQSGHNTVSWYQQALGQGPQFIFQYYREEENGRGNFPPRFSGLQFPNYSSELNVNALELDDSALYLCASSLEATGELFFGEGSRLTVL.

V gene TRBV3-1 (or the pseudogene TRBV3-2) combines with J gene TRBJ1-6; no clear D gene. The CDR3 contains 14 residues. Germline-derived CDR1 and CDR2 are LGHDT and YNNKEL (reference sequence). The V end was cut by 2 bases, the J end by 9 bases, with 11 bases between. The DNA for the CDR3 is TGTGCCAGCAGCCAAATCCGAACGGGTTCACCCCTCCACTTT. Its translation: CASSQIRTGSPLHF.

The rearrangement joins TRBV19 to TRBJ1-2; D is undetermined. Germline values: CDR1 LNHDA, CDR2 SQIVND (reference sequence). The CDR3 is 17 amino acids. V was trimmed by 6 bases and J by 0 bases, leaving 20 bases between them. The CDR3 loop reads CASRAGIQFKANYGYTF. The CDR3 region has the DNA TGTGCCAGTAGGGCCGGGATCCAATTTAAAGCTAACTATGGCTACACCTTC.

The chain combines TRBV7-8 with TRBJ2-1, with 9 bases that match TRBD2. Germline V CDR1 and CDR2: SGHVS, FQNEAQ. Losses at the gene ends were 5 bases for V and 6 bases for J; bases not matched to a gene: 11. The CDR3 loop spans 16 amino acids. This CDR3 is CASSPPPGLAVNEQFF. The CDR3 nucleotides read TGTGCCAGCAGCCCACCTCCGGGACTAGCTGTCAATGAGCAGTTCTTC.

The rearrangement uses TRBV11-3 and TRBJ2-3; D is undetermined. The germline gives CDR1 SGHNT, CDR2 YENEEA. V was cut by 0 bases and J by 2 bases, with 6 bases left in between. The CDR3 loop spans 14 amino acids. The CDR3 loop reads CASSLEASTDTQYF. CDR3 bases: TGTGCCAGCAGCTTAGAAGCCTCCACAGATACGCAGTATTTT.

The chain recombines TRBV7-9 with TRBJ2-7; no clear D gene. The ends were cut back, 2 bases at V and 7 bases at J, with 18 bases in the middle. The germline CDR1 and CDR2 sequences are SEHNR and FQNEAQ (reference sequence). The CDR3 consists of 15 residues. The CDR3 coding sequence is TGTGCCAGCAGCTTATTCATGGCCACGAAGGAGGAGCAGTACTTC. Translated: CASSLFMATKEEQYF.

This chain uses TRBV7-8 with TRBJ2-5; the match to TRBD1 covers 11 bases. The CDR3 is 16 amino acids. Unmatched junction bases numbered 4, after V lost 1 base and J lost 3 bases. The germline V gene has CDR1 SGHVS and CDR2 FQNEAQ. The CDR3 spells CASSLGDRGLKETQYF. Here the CDR3 DNA reads TGTGCCAGCAGCTTAGGGGACAGGGGGTTAAAAGAGACCCAGTACTTC.